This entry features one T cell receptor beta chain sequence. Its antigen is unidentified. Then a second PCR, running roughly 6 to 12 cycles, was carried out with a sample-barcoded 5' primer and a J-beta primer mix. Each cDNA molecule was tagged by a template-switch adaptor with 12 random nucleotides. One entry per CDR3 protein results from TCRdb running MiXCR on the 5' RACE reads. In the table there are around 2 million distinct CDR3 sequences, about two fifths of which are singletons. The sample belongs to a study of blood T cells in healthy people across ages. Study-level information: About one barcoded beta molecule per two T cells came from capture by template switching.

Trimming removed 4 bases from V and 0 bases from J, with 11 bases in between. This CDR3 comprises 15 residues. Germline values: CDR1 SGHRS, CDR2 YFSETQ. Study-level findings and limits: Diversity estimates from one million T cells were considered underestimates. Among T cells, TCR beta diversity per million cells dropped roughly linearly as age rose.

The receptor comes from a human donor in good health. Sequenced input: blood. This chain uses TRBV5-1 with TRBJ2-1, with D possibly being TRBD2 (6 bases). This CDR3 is CASSDGTVSYNEQFF. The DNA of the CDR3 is TGCGCCAGCAGCGACGGGACTGTCTCCTACAATGAGCAGTTCTTC. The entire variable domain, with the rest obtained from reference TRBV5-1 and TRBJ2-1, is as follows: KAGVTQTPRYLIKTRGQQVTLSCSPISGHRSVSWYQQTPGQGLQFLFEYFSETQRNKGNFPGRFSGRQFSNSRSEMNVSTLELGDSALYLCASSDGTVSYNEQFFGPGTRLTVL.